This note documents a single T cell receptor (beta chain) sequence. No antigen is known for it. Germline CDR1 reads SQVTM; CDR2 reads ANQGSEA. Between the trimmed V and J ends, which lost 8 bases and 4 bases, there was a span of 20 bases. The length of the CDR3 is 14 residues. These data originate in a study of T-cell memory formation after mild COVID-19. The study's findings and limits: Day 15 to 85 contracting clones showed balanced CD4/CD8; day 15 to 37 expanders favored CD4+. CD8+ contracting clones occupied EMRA, while CD4+ ones occupied mainly CM and EM. Memory from before infection featured some responding clones, which suggests cross-reactive memory joined.

TCRdb fed the 5' RACE reads into MiXCR, producing one record per CDR3 protein. Counted here are 400,000 or so distinct CDR3 sequences, under 25% occurring once; the ten biggest clones make up under 15%. Input material: PBMCs or a T cell subset sorted from them (not recorded which). This sequence was found in an adult woman who had mild COVID-19 (a few samples of this study predate the infection). Cell type and time point are not known. V and J are TRBV29-1 and TRBJ2-5; D may match TRBD1 or TRBD2 (6 bases each). The CDR3 region is CSLRKGGVGETQYF. The CDR3 nucleotides are TGCAGCCTAAGAAAGGGGGGCGTTGGAGAGACCCAGTACTTC.